The sequence of this T cell receptor (beta chain) was determined in a study of glioma-infiltrating T cells. Study-level findings and limits: Tissue and blood shared very few CDR3 sequences. Gliomas, especially low-grade, showed above-expected tissue-blood divergence; non-neoplastic patients showed below.

This clonotype was counted ten times or more. Its cognate antigen is unknown. The CDR3 runs 16 residues. The germline CDR1 and CDR2 sequences are SGHRS and YFSETQ. V was clipped by 0 bases and J by 1 base, with 12 bases between them. TCR alpha and beta CDR3 regions were amplified from RNA using iRepertoire nested multiplex PCR. For one-step reverse transcription and amplification, about 90-450 ng of tissue mRNA or PBMC total RNA was used. In TCRdb, the multiplex PCR reads were re-called with MiXCR into one record per CDR3 protein. The table lists about 99,000 distinct CDR3 sequences, about 30% of them singletons.

The V gene is TRBV5-1, the J gene TRBJ2-3, with D possibly matching TRBD1 (6 bases). This TCR was sampled from a human donor with low-grade glioma or glioblastoma, undergoing nonglioma brain surgery, or in good health (not recorded which). Sequencing was performed on glioma tissue, nonneoplastic brain tissue, or PBMCs (not recorded which). CDR3 amino acids: CASSLARGIGTDTQYF. CDR3 bases: TGCGCCAGCAGCTTGGCCAGGGGTATAGGCACAGATACGCAGTATTTT.